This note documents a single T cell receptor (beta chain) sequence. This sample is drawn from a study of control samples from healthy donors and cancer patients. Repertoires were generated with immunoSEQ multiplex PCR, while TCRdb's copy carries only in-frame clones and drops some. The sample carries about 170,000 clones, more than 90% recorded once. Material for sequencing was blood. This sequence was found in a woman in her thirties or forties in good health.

The CDR3 protein is CASSQDGSQETQYF. The CDR3 DNA is TGTGCCAGCAGCCAAGATGGGAGTCAAGAGACCCAGTACTTC. This chain connects TRBV4-2 to TRBJ2-5, with D maybe TRBD2 (5 bases). V was trimmed by 0 bases and J by 2 bases, leaving 7 bases between them. Germline CDR1 is LGHNA and CDR2 is YNFKEQ. This CDR3 is built from 14 residues.